The 28 T cell receptor beta chains below come from one sample, sequenced in a study of CD4 T cells in relation to SARS-CoV-2 and coronaviruses. CD4+ T cells from unexposed donors were obtained before the COVID-19 pandemic (2011-2018). TCRdb keeps only in-frame clones here, not all; method: immunoSEQ multiplex PCR. The table lists 60,000 to 85,000 clones, approximately 95% of them singletons. Specimen: naive CD4+ T cells from PBMCs. Subset described: naive CD4+ T cells isolated by negative enrichment. Receptors originate from a human donor in good health.

In this sample, this clone turned up once. The chain has TRBV7-9 and TRBJ1-1, with a possible D match to TRBD1 (6 bases). V was clipped by 5 bases and J by 4 bases, with 11 bases between them. Germline assignment: CDR1 SEHNR and CDR2 FQNEAQ (reference sequence). The CDR3 sequence is 13 residues long. The CDR3 DNA reads TGTGCCAGCAGCGTCGGGGGCCGCACTGAAGCTTTCTTT. Its translation is CASSVGGRTEAFF. Full variable domain (outside the CDR3, taken from reference TRBV7-9 and TRBJ1-1): DTGVSQNPRHKITKRGQNVTFRCDPISEHNRLYWYRQTLGQGPEFLTYFQNEAQLEKSRLLSDRFSAERPKGSFSTLEIQRTEQGDSAMYLCASSVGGRTEAFFGQGTRLTVV.

The chain uses TRBV9 and TRBJ2-3; TRBD2 matches at 11 bases. CDR3 length: 13 residues. From germline, CDR1 is SGDLS and CDR2 YYNGEE. The V gene end was trimmed by 2 bases and the J gene end by 9 bases; junction bases not matched to a gene: 2. The CDR3 DNA reads as TGTGCCAGCAGCGTCTCTAGCGGGGGGACGCAGTATTTT. This encodes CASSVSSGGTQYF.

The chain couples TRBV5-1 to TRBJ1-5; D uncertain. Germline V lookup: CDR1 SGHRS, CDR2 YFSETQ. The CDR3 covers 13 residues. Trimming pared 4 bases from V and 8 bases from J, leaving 13 bases between. CDR3: CASSPGSGEPQHF. CDR3 nucleotide sequence: TGCGCCAGCAGCCCGGGGAGCGGTGAGCCCCAGCATTTT.

The chain carries TRBV24-1 and TRBJ2-5, with D maybe TRBD2 (5 bases). The V and J ends lost 5 bases and 5 bases respectively, with 5 bases between them. The CDR3 totals 11 residues. The V gene's germline CDR1 is KGHDR and CDR2 SFDVKD. CDR3: CATSAGETQYF. CDR3 sequence (DNA): TGTGCCACCAGTGCGGGGGAGACCCAGTACTTC.

This rearrangement joins TRBV5-1 to TRBJ1-1; 9 bases match TRBD1. Trimming at V came to 2 bases and at J to 1 base, leaving 3 bases not matched to a gene. In germline, CDR1 is SGHRS, CDR2 YFSETQ. The CDR3 is 15 amino acids. Here the CDR3 reads CASSLPGQGNTEAFF. The CDR3 nucleotides read TGCGCCAGCAGCTTACCGGGACAGGGGAACACTGAAGCTTTCTTT.

This sequence joins TRBV6-1 and TRBJ1-1, with D hard to call. The V end was cut by 3 bases, the J end by 5 bases, with 7 bases between. Germline CDR1 and CDR2: MNHNS and SASEGT. CDR3 length: 12 residues. The DNA of the CDR3 is TGTGCCAGCAGTGATCTTAGGACTGAAGCTTTCTTT. Amino acid sequence: CASSDLRTEAFF.

The chain is built from TRBV6-5 and TRBJ2-7; a possible D gene is TRBD2 (6 bases). In germline, CDR1 is MNHEY, CDR2 SVGAGI. This CDR3 is built from 14 residues. V dropped 7 bases and J dropped 3 bases, with 16 bases sitting between them. CDR3 bases: TGTGCCAGCACCGACCAGGGACTTAACTACGAGCAGTACTTC. Its protein is CASTDQGLNYEQYF.

The chain is built from TRBV6-5 and TRBJ2-2; 12 bases map to TRBD1. From germline, CDR1 is MNHEY and CDR2 SVGAGI. The CDR3 is 16 residues long. The ends lost 2 bases at V and 6 bases at J; junction bases unmatched: 4. The CDR3 loop reads CASSYGTGGRSGELFF. CDR3 sequence (DNA): TGTGCCAGCAGTTACGGGACAGGGGGCCGGTCCGGGGAGCTGTTTTTT.

The chain links TRBV28 to TRBJ1-1; no firm D call. In germline, CDR1 is MDHEN, CDR2 SYDVKM. The CDR3 length is 15 residues. The V end was cut by 6 bases, the J end by 1 base, with 15 bases between. Written as DNA, the CDR3 is TGTGCCAGCAGCCCTTTGTACAGAGGGAACACTGAAGCTTTCTTT. This sequence encodes CASSPLYRGNTEAFF.

The chain uses TRBV27 and TRBJ2-1, with TRBD2 matching 12 bases. Losses at the gene ends were 8 bases for V and 3 bases for J; bases not matched to a gene: 14. Germline values: CDR1 MNHEY, CDR2 SMNVEV (reference sequence). This CDR3 region has 18 residues. Here the CDR3 DNA reads TGTGCCAGCGGGTTTGCCAGGACTAGCGGGATAAGCTACAATGAGCAGTTCTTC. Amino acid sequence: CASGFARTSGISYNEQFF.

In DNA form, the CDR3 reads TGTGCCAGCAGGGGGGGGCCAGAGACCCAGTACTTC. Residues: CASRGGPETQYF. The rearrangement joins TRBV12-3 or TRBV12-4 to TRBJ2-5; weak D call: TRBD2 (7 bases). The CDR3 consists of 12 residues. Trimming took off 6 bases at V and 4 bases at J, with 9 bases between the two ends.

J is TRBJ1-5 and V is TRBV2; D gene uncertain. The CDR3 is made up of 15 amino acids. V lost 3 bases to trimming and J lost 2 bases, with 11 bases between them. Per germline, CDR1 SNHLY and CDR2 FYNNEI. Written as DNA, the CDR3 is TGTGCCAGCAGTGAGGAACGCGGGGGCAATCAGCCCCAGCATTTT. Encoded protein: CASSEERGGNQPQHF.

This chain connects TRBV30 to TRBJ2-7; 12 bases are shared with TRBD2. The germline V gene has CDR1 GTSNPN and CDR2 SVGIG (reference sequence). V shed 1 base and J 3 bases; nucleotides not matched to a gene: 7. The CDR3 covers 16 residues. Written as DNA, the CDR3 is TGTGCCTGGAGTGGAAGTCTAGCGGGAGGGGACTACGAGCAGTACTTC. As protein: CAWSGSLAGGDYEQYF.

This rearrangement joins TRBV15 to TRBJ2-2; a possible D gene is TRBD1 (6 bases). The length of the CDR3 is 16 residues. V dropped 2 bases and J dropped 1 base, with 11 bases sitting between them. The germline CDR1 and CDR2 sequences are LNHNV and YYDKDF (reference sequence). The CDR3 bases are TGTGCCACCAGCAGATGGCAGGGACAGAACACCGGGGAGCTGTTTTTT. This gives the protein CATSRWQGQNTGELFF.

This chain connects TRBV7-3 to TRBJ2-1, with 9 bases identical to TRBD2. Germline values: CDR1 SGHTA, CDR2 FQGTGA. The CDR3 covers 20 residues. V trimming: 5 bases; J trimming: 2 bases; junction bases outside the gene matches: 19. In DNA, the CDR3 is TGTGCCAGCAGCCCTTCCGGGGGACTAGCTGGGACGGTCCCCTACAATGAGCAGTTCTTC. Encoded protein: CASSPSGGLAGTVPYNEQFF.

The CDR3 here is CASSSGFVETQYF. In DNA, the CDR3 is TGTGCCAGCAGTTCAGGGTTCGTGGAGACCCAGTACTTC. V gene TRBV6-5 combines with J gene TRBJ2-5; a possible D gene is TRBD1 (5 bases). The CDR3 has 13 residues. Trimming removed 4 bases from V and 5 bases from J, with 11 bases in between. Germline V gene lookup returns CDR1 MNHEY and CDR2 SVGAGI.

This clone was seen once. The J gene is TRBJ1-2, the V gene TRBV13, with D tentatively TRBD1 (5 bases). Germline-derived CDR1 and CDR2 are PRHDT and FYEKMQ (reference sequence). This CDR3 has 14 residues. V was clipped by 10 bases and J by 2 bases, with 17 bases between them. This chain's CDR3 is CATTFRGVNYGYTF. The CDR3, as DNA: TGTGCCACTACCTTTCGGGGGGTAAACTATGGCTACACCTTC.

The V and J genes are TRBV12-3 or TRBV12-4 and TRBJ2-7; TRBD1 might be the D (5 bases). Trimming took off 5 bases at V and 6 bases at J, with 14 bases between the two ends. There are 13 residues in the CDR3. The CDR3 coding sequence is TGTGCCAGCAGTCTCACAGGTCTGGCCGAGCAGTACTTC. Its translation is CASSLTGLAEQYF.

The V and J genes are TRBV21-1 and TRBJ1-4. TRBV21-1 is designated a pseudogene. The CDR3 spans 10 residues. The DNA of the CDR3 is TGTGCCAGCATCCCGCGGTATCTGTTTTTT. Translation gives CASIPRYLFF.

The V gene is TRBV4-1, the J gene TRBJ2-2, with 10 positions matching TRBD2. Looked up from germline, CDR1 is MGHRA and CDR2 is YSYEKL. Losses at the gene ends were 3 bases for V and 5 bases for J; bases not matched to a gene: 9. The CDR3 length is 17 residues. Here the CDR3 DNA reads TGCGCCAGCAGCCAGCCACGAGGGACTAGCGATACCGGGGAGCTGTTTTTT. Encoded protein: CASSQPRGTSDTGELFF.

The chain carries TRBV18 and TRBJ1-2; D call uncertain. CDR1 and CDR2 (germline): KGHSH, LQKENI. V lost 6 bases to trimming and J lost 4 bases, with 6 bases between them. CDR3 length: 11 amino acids. CDR3 amino acids: CASSDVYGYTF. As DNA, the CDR3 is TGTGCCAGCTCGGACGTCTATGGCTACACCTTC.

V is TRBV2 and J is TRBJ2-7, with D perhaps matching TRBD1 (6 bases). The CDR3 covers 12 residues. The ends were cut back, 7 bases at V and 2 bases at J, with 9 bases in the middle. Germline assignment: CDR1 SNHLY and CDR2 FYNNEI. CDR3 amino acids: CASKQGPYEQYF. The CDR3 bases are TGTGCCAGCAAACAGGGTCCCTACGAGCAGTACTTC.

CDR3 sequence (DNA): TGTGCCAGCAGCGAAAACACAGATACGCAGTATTTT. Translating it yields CASSENTDTQYF. The J gene is TRBJ2-3, the V gene TRBV7-2; no clear D gene. Germline V CDR1 and CDR2: SGHTA, FQGNSA. The CDR3 consists of 12 residues. Trimming cost V 5 bases and J 2 bases, with 5 bases left between them.

This clone was counted once. The V and J genes are TRBV6-2 or TRBV6-3 and TRBJ2-1; tentatively, D is TRBD1 or TRBD2 (6 bases each). CDR1 is MNHEY and CDR2 is SVGEGT in the germline V gene. V was cut by 6 bases and J by 10 bases, with 13 bases left in between. The CDR3 is made up of 12 amino acids. This chain's CDR3 is CASSGGGGEQFF. The CDR3 DNA reads TGTGCCAGCAGCGGGGGCGGCGGAGAGCAGTTCTTC.

This chain connects TRBV7-8 to TRBJ2-3, with 9 bases fitting TRBD2. Germline trimming cut 5 bases from V and 3 bases from J; bases unmatched to any gene: 18. CDR1 and CDR2 (germline): SGHVS, FQNEAQ. The CDR3 has 19 residues. The CDR3 DNA follows: TGTGCCAGCAGCCGAGCAGGACGGCTGACTAGCGGAACAACAGATACGCAGTATTTT. Translated, it gives CASSRAGRLTSGTTDTQYF.

The genes are TRBV2 and TRBJ1-5; 9 bases line up with TRBD1. The length of the CDR3 is 17 residues. From germline, CDR1 is SNHLY and CDR2 FYNNEI. With V trimmed by 0 bases and J by 1 base, 4 bases remained unmatched. The CDR3 coding sequence is TGTGCCAGCAGTGAAGCTAACAGGGGGCCGAGCAATCAGCCCCAGCATTTT. It codes for CASSEANRGPSNQPQHF.

The V call is TRBV18, the J call TRBJ2-3; the match to TRBD2 covers 8 bases. J lost 5 bases, V lost 2 bases, and 6 bases had no gene match. CDR3 length: 15 amino acids. The germline V gene has CDR1 KGHSH and CDR2 LQKENI. CDR3 amino acids: CASSPTAGVRDTQYF. CDR3 coding DNA: TGTGCCAGCTCACCAACAGCGGGAGTTAGAGATACGCAGTATTTT.

The chain recombines TRBV28 with TRBJ1-1, with no clear D. Germline-derived CDR1 and CDR2 are MDHEN and SYDVKM. V gave up 8 bases and J gave up 1 base, with 11 bases separating them. The CDR3 sequence is 13 residues long. The CDR3: CASRGIPNTEAFF. In nucleotides, the CDR3 is TGTGCCAGCCGCGGAATCCCGAACACTGAAGCTTTCTTT.